This T cell receptor (beta chain) was captured by sequencing in a study of post-analysis software for immune sequencing data. The study, taken as a whole, reports: Included in a set of roughly five TRBV segments more frequent in patients than controls were TRBV5-6, TRBV5-1 and TRBV20-1. Versus controls, multiple sclerosis patients showed significantly lower diversity (normalized Chao1).

With respect to this clonotype: Antigen unknown.

Libraries were made from TCR beta cDNA, and they carried unique molecular identifiers. Each CDR3 protein gets one entry after TCRdb re-called the PCR reads with MiXCR. The sample lists 600,000 to 750,000 distinct CDR3 sequences; approximately 59% were seen once. The V segment lost 5 bases and the J segment 8 bases; nucleotides outside the gene matches: 11. The CDR3 is 15 amino acids. CDR1 and CDR2 from the germline V gene are SEHNR and FQNEAQ (reference sequence). The sequence was obtained from a girl aged 2-10 years with multiple sclerosis. This sequence joins TRBV7-9 and TRBJ2-1, with 8 bases aligning to TRBD1. Sequenced input: blood. The CDR3 DNA is TGTGCCAGCAGCAAAGCCCAGGGGGCGATCGATGAGCAGTTCTTC. Its protein is CASSKAQGAIDEQFF.